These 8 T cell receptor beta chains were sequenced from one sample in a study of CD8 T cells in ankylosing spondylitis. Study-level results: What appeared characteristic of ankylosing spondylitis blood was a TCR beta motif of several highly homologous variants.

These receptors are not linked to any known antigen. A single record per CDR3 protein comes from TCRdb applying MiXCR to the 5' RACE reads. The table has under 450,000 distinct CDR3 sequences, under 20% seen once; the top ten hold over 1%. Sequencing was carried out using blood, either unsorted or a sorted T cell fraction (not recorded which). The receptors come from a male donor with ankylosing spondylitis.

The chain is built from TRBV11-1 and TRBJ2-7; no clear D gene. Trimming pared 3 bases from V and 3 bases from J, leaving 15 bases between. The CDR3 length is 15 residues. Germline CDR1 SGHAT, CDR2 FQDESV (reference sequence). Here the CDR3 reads CASSFSRTILYEQYF. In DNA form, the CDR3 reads TGTGCCAGCAGCTTTTCCAGGACGATCCTCTACGAGCAGTACTTC.

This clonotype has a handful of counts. The CDR3 region is CASSLDWVRSEQFF. CDR3 in DNA: TGTGCCAGCAGCTTAGATTGGGTAAGGTCTGAGCAGTTCTTC. The chain combines TRBV7-2 with TRBJ2-1, with D hard to call. The germline CDR1 and CDR2 sequences are SGHTA and FQGNSA. V shed 1 base and J shed 9 bases, with 13 bases lying between them. CDR3 length: 14 residues.

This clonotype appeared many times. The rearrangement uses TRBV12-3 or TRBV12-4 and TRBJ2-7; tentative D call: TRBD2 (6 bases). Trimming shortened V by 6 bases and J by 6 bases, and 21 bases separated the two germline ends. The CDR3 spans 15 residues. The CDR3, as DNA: TGTGCCAGCAGCCAAGGGGCCGGGGGACTCTCCGAGCAGTACTTC. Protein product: CASSQGAGGLSEQYF.

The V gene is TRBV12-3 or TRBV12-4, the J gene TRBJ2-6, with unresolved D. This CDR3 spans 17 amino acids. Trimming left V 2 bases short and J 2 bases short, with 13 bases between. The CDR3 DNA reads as TGTGCCAGCAGTTTATTGGGCAGAGGTGCTGGGGCCAACGTCCTGACTTTC. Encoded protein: CASSLLGRGAGANVLTF.

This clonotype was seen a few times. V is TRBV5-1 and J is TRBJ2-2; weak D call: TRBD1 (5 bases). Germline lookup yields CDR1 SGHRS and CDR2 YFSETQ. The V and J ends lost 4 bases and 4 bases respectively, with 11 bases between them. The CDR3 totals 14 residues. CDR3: CASSLEQATGELFF. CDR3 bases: TGCGCCAGCAGCCTAGAACAGGCCACCGGGGAGCTGTTTTTT. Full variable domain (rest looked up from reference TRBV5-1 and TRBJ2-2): KAGVTQTPRYLIKTRGQQVTLSCSPISGHRSVSWYQQTPGQGLQFLFEYFSETQRNKGNFPGRFSGRQFSNSRSEMNVSTLELGDSALYLCASSLEQATGELFFGEGSRLTVL.

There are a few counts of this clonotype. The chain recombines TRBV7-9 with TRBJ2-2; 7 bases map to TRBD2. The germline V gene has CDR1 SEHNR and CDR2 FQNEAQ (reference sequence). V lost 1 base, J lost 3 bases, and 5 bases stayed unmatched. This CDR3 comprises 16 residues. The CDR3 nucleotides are TGTGCCAGCAGCTTAGGTAGCGGGTTCTACACCGGGGAGCTGTTTTTT. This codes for CASSLGSGFYTGELFF.

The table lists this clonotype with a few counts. DNA of the CDR3: TGTGCCAGCAGCTTGGTAGGACAGCCGCTCAATGAGCAGTTCTTC. This encodes CASSLVGQPLNEQFF. This chain links TRBV5-4 with TRBJ2-1, with a possible D match to TRBD1 (6 bases). In germline, CDR1 is SGHNT, CDR2 YYREEE (reference sequence). The CDR3 is 15 amino acids. V lost 0 bases and J lost 6, with 13 bases in between. The whole variable domain, remainder taken from reference TRBV5-4 and TRBJ2-1, is ETGVTQSPTHLIKTRGQQVTLRCSSQSGHNTVSWYQQALGQGPQFIFQYYREEENGRGNFPPRFSGLQFPNYSSELNVNALELDDSALYLCASSLVGQPLNEQFFGPGTRLTVL.

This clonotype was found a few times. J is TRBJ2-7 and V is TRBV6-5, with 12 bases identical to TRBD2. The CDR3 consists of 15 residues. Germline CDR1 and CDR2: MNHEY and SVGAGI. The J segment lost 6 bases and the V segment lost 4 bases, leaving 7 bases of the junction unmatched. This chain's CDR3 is CASSSSGGARAEQYF. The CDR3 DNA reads TGTGCCAGCAGTTCTAGCGGGGGGGCACGTGCCGAGCAGTACTTC.